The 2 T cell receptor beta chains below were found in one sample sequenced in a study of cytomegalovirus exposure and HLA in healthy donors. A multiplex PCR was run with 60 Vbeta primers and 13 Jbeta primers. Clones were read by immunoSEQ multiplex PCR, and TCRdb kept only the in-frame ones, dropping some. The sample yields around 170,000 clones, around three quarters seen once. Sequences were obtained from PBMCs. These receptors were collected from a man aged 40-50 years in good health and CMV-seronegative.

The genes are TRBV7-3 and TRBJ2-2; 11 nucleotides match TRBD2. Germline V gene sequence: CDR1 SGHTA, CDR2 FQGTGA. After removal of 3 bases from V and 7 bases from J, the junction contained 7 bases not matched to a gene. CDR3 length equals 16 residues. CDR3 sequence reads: CASSFTSGSSDGELFF. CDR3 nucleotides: TGTGCCAGCAGCTTTACTAGCGGGAGCTCGGACGGGGAGCTGTTTTTT.

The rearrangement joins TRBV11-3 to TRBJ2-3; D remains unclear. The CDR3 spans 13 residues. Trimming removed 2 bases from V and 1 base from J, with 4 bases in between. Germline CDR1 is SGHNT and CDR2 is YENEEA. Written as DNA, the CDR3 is TGTGCCAGCAGCTTACGGGGCACAGATACGCAGTATTTT. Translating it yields CASSLRGTDTQYF.